The T cell receptor beta chain under discussion was sequenced for a study of CD8 T cells in ankylosing spondylitis. Study-wide results and limits: Ankylosing spondylitis blood appeared to carry a characteristic TCR beta motif of several highly homologous variants.

There are 16 residues in the CDR3. With 0 bases clipped from V and 3 bases from J, the junction kept 8 bases outside the gene matches. The germline gives CDR1 LGHNA, CDR2 YSLEER. TCRdb independently ran MiXCR on the 5' RACE reads; one entry per CDR3 protein. Of about 210,000 distinct CDR3 sequences in the sample, roughly 8% were seen once. This clonotype was recorded at least ten times. Its antigen is not known. The TCR sequence derives from a female donor with ankylosing spondylitis or in good health (not recorded which). Sequenced: blood, either unsorted or a sorted T cell fraction (not recorded which). The chain uses TRBV4-3 and TRBJ2-7; 7 bases line up with TRBD1. CDR3 in amino acids: CASSQDRLTGSYEQYF. The CDR3, as DNA: TGCGCCAGCAGCCAAGATCGTCTGACAGGGAGCTACGAGCAGTACTTC.